These 27 T cell receptor beta chains came from one sample sequenced in a study of CD8 T cells in ankylosing spondylitis. Findings and limits, study-wide: Characteristic, it appeared, of ankylosing spondylitis blood was a TCR beta motif of eight highly homologous variants.

Antigens for these TCRs are unknown. From the 5' RACE reads, TCRdb called clonotypes with MiXCR, one entry per CDR3 protein. The sample includes over 700,000 distinct CDR3 sequences, around 19% of them seen just once. The material sequenced was blood, either unsorted or a sorted T cell fraction (not recorded which). The receptor source for this set is a male donor with ankylosing spondylitis.

The J gene is TRBJ2-4, the V gene TRBV11-3, with D hard to call. The length of the CDR3 is 16 residues. Trimming took 5 bases from V and 6 from J, leaving 20 bases between them. Germline assignment: CDR1 SGHNT and CDR2 YENEEA. CDR3: CASSPTTGVSRNIQYF. The CDR3 DNA is TGTGCCAGCAGCCCGACAACTGGGGTATCTCGAAACATTCAGTACTTC.

This clonotype turned up a few times. The chain couples TRBV7-9 to TRBJ2-5; 9 positions match TRBD1. Per germline, CDR1 SEHNR and CDR2 FQNEAQ (reference sequence). With V trimmed by 4 bases and J by 5 bases, 8 bases remained unmatched. This CDR3 spans 15 amino acids. DNA of the CDR3: TGTGCCAGCAGCTCCGGACAGGGGATAGAGGAGACCCAGTACTTC. It codes for CASSSGQGIEETQYF.

The chain recombines TRBV25-1 with TRBJ2-1; TRBD2 aligns across 12 bases. The CDR3 is 17 amino acids. V gave up 5 bases and J gave up 5 bases; unmatched junction bases: 10. Germline CDR1 reads MGHDK; CDR2 reads SYGVNS. The CDR3 region is CASSLRLAGEWDNEQFF. The CDR3 DNA is TGTGCCAGCAGTCTCCGACTAGCGGGAGAATGGGACAATGAGCAGTTCTTC.

In this sample, this clonotype turned up a few times. The gene calls are TRBV24-1 and TRBJ2-2, with TRBD1 matching over 7 bases. Germline V gene data show CDR1 as KGHDR and CDR2 as SFDVKD. This CDR3 is built from 14 residues. The V gene end was trimmed by 4 bases and the J gene end by 4 bases; junction bases not matched to a gene: 2. The CDR3 here is CATSEPGGTGELFF. Here the CDR3 DNA reads TGTGCCACCAGTGAGCCAGGGGGCACCGGGGAGCTGTTTTTT.

The rearrangement uses TRBV20-1 and TRBJ1-4, with TRBD1 identical over 7 bases. The CDR3 has 14 residues. Germline CDR1 reads DFQATT; CDR2 reads SNEGSKA (reference sequence). The V and J ends lost 2 bases and 10 bases, in that order; junction bases with no gene match: 10. This CDR3 reads CSARPGQSVLKLFF. The CDR3 region has the DNA TGCAGTGCTAGACCGGGACAGTCGGTCCTAAAACTGTTTTTT.

This chain joins TRBV5-1 and TRBJ2-1, with D possibly called TRBD1 or TRBD2 (5 bases each). V was shortened by 0 bases and J by 8 bases, with 21 bases between the two germline ends. Germline values: CDR1 SGHRS, CDR2 YFSETQ. The CDR3 consists of 17 residues. The CDR3 loop reads CASSLATRAALGDEQFF. The DNA of the CDR3 is TGCGCCAGCAGCTTGGCAACTAGGGCAGCTTTGGGGGATGAGCAGTTCTTC. The complete variable domain, with remaining parts taken from reference TRBV5-1 and TRBJ2-1, reads KAGVTQTPRYLIKTRGQQVTLSCSPISGHRSVSWYQQTPGQGLQFLFEYFSETQRNKGNFPGRFSGRQFSNSRSEMNVSTLELGDSALYLCASSLATRAALGDEQFFGPGTRLTVL.

A few counts support this clonotype. V is TRBV6-1 and J is TRBJ1-1, with TRBD1 as a possible D gene (5 bases). This CDR3 has 14 amino acids. Trimming cost V 8 bases and J 1 base, with 14 bases left between them. Germline V gene sequence: CDR1 MNHNS, CDR2 SASEGT. The DNA for the CDR3 is TGTGCCAGCCTCTACGGGGGGGGGAACACTGAAGCTTTCTTT. As protein: CASLYGGGNTEAFF.

This clonotype was observed a few times. The gene calls are TRBV12-3 or TRBV12-4 and TRBJ2-1, with D uncertain. The V and J ends lost 2 bases and 7 bases respectively, with 9 bases between them. The CDR3 has 13 amino acids. The DNA for the CDR3 is TGTGCCAGCAGTTTAAGACACTTTAATGAGCAGTTCTTC. It encodes CASSLRHFNEQFF.

The chain combines TRBV5-1 with TRBJ2-3, with D possibly being TRBD1 (7 bases). With 4 bases removed from V and 5 bases from J, the gap between germline ends came to 17 bases. Germline V CDR1 and CDR2: SGHRS, YFSETQ. The CDR3 consists of 15 residues. CDR3 sequence (DNA): TGCGCCAGCAGCGCCCGGACAGGAGGGGAAGATACGCAGTATTTT. Its protein is CASSARTGGEDTQYF. The full variable domain, with the rest looked up from reference TRBV5-1 and TRBJ2-3, is KAGVTQTPRYLIKTRGQQVTLSCSPISGHRSVSWYQQTPGQGLQFLFEYFSETQRNKGNFPGRFSGRQFSNSRSEMNVSTLELGDSALYLCASSARTGGEDTQYFGPGTRLTVL.

This clonotype has ten or more counts. CDR3 amino acids: CSARGLTGRNEKLFF. The CDR3 coding sequence is TGCAGTGCTAGAGGGTTGACAGGGCGTAATGAAAAACTGTTTTTT. The chain carries TRBV20-1 and TRBJ1-4, with 7 bases lining up with TRBD1. Germline assignment: CDR1 DFQATT and CDR2 SNEGSKA (reference sequence). The CDR3 covers 15 residues. V gave up 1 base and J gave up 4 bases; unmatched junction bases: 6.

This rearrangement joins TRBV4-1 to TRBJ2-7; 7 bases align to TRBD2. The V and J ends lost 1 base and 2 bases, in that order; junction bases with no gene match: 5. The germline V gene encodes CDR1 MGHRA and CDR2 YSYEKL. There are 15 residues in the CDR3. CDR3 protein: CASSQGGGPPYEQYF. CDR3 nucleotide sequence: TGCGCCAGCAGCCAAGGGGGGGGACCCCCCTACGAGCAGTACTTC.

This chain joins TRBV6-5 and TRBJ1-5, with 7 bases aligning to TRBD1. This CDR3 contains 15 residues. Germline V gene lookup returns CDR1 MNHEY and CDR2 SVGAGI. V was pared by 0 bases and J by 3 bases, with 2 bases of the junction left unmatched. The CDR3 reads CASSYSGQNNQPQHF. The CDR3 nucleotides read TGTGCCAGCAGTTACTCGGGACAGAACAATCAGCCCCAGCATTTT.

This clonotype was seen a handful of times. The rearrangement uses TRBV20-1 and TRBJ2-7; D not resolved. V lost 3 bases, J lost 3 bases, and 12 bases lay in between. CDR3 length: 13 residues. CDR1 and CDR2 (germline): DFQATT, SNEGSKA (reference sequence). This chain's CDR3 is CSASLSWGYEQYF. The CDR3 DNA follows: TGCAGTGCTAGCCTATCCTGGGGCTACGAGCAGTACTTC.

This chain joins TRBV28 and TRBJ2-1, with D unclear. Germline CDR1 MDHEN, CDR2 SYDVKM. The CDR3 loop spans 14 amino acids. V dropped 6 bases and J dropped 3 bases, with 12 bases sitting between them. The CDR3 spells CASSPAHRYNEQFF. The CDR3 DNA reads TGTGCCAGCAGCCCCGCACACCGCTACAATGAGCAGTTCTTC.

The rearrangement links TRBV27 to TRBJ1-4; D is perhaps TRBD1 (6 bases). The V end lost 5 bases, the J end lost 6 bases, and 16 bases lay between the germline ends. The CDR3 is 15 amino acids. Germline V gene lookup returns CDR1 MNHEY and CDR2 SMNVEV (reference sequence). The DNA of the CDR3 is TGTGCCAGCAGTCGAGCGGGGGCATTCTATGAAAAACTGTTTTTT. Translated, it gives CASSRAGAFYEKLFF.

This clonotype appeared a few times. This rearrangement joins TRBV9 to TRBJ1-1; D call uncertain. This CDR3 region has 14 residues. CDR1 and CDR2 from the germline V gene are SGDLS and YYNGEE. V was cut by 0 bases and J by 6 bases, with 12 bases left in between. The CDR3 loop reads CASSVGGEVSEAFF. The DNA of the CDR3 is TGTGCCAGCAGCGTAGGTGGGGAGGTCTCTGAAGCTTTCTTT.

This clonotype was seen a handful of times. The rearrangement joins TRBV10-3 to TRBJ1-1; no clear D gene. CDR1 and CDR2 from the germline V gene are ENHRY and SYGVKD. Trimming cost V 7 bases and J 1 base, with 10 bases left between them. The CDR3 loop spans 13 amino acids. The CDR3 protein is CAIKGRENTEAFF. The CDR3 DNA reads TGTGCCATCAAAGGACGGGAGAACACTGAAGCTTTCTTT.

The chain is built from TRBV20-1 and TRBJ2-1, with 13 bases lining up with TRBD2. Per germline, CDR1 DFQATT and CDR2 SNEGSKA (reference sequence). The CDR3 length is 14 residues. J was trimmed by 7 bases and V by 3 bases; bases with no gene match: 3. CDR3 bases: TGCAGTGCTAGGGGACTAGCGGGAAATAATGAGCAGTTCTTC. Amino acids: CSARGLAGNNEQFF.

The chain is built from TRBV5-1 and TRBJ2-5, with TRBD1 matching over 9 bases. Germline V gives CDR1 SGHRS, CDR2 YFSETQ. This CDR3 has 15 amino acids. V shed 4 bases and J 5 bases; nucleotides not matched to a gene: 9. The CDR3 region has the DNA TGCGCCAGCAGCCTAGATGGACAGGGGCTGGAGACCCAGTACTTC. Its translation: CASSLDGQGLETQYF.

The rearrangement joins TRBV7-2 to TRBJ1-5; the D gene is possibly TRBD1 (5 bases). This CDR3 has 16 amino acids. Germline V gene data show CDR1 as SGHTA and CDR2 as FQGNSA. V lost 3 bases and J 0 bases, leaving 12 bases between the germline ends. The CDR3 sequence is CASSLGAGYSNQPQHF. CDR3 nucleotides: TGTGCCAGCAGCTTGGGAGCAGGGTATAGCAATCAGCCCCAGCATTTT. Looking up the rest from reference TRBV7-2 and TRBJ1-5 gives the full variable domain: GAGVSQSPSNKVTEKGKDVELRCDPISGHTALYWYRQSLGQGLEFLIYFQGNSAPDKSGLPSDRFSAERTGGSVSTLTIQRTQQEDSAVYLCASSLGAGYSNQPQHFGDGTRLSIL.

This clonotype appeared a single time. The chain uses TRBV20-1 and TRBJ1-1; D gene uncertain. Germline CDR1 DFQATT, CDR2 SNEGSKA (reference sequence). The V end lost 5 bases, the J end lost 0 bases, and 13 bases lay between the germline ends. This CDR3 is built from 14 residues. DNA for the CDR3: TGCAGTGCTGGCCTGGGCAGCTTGAACACTGAAGCTTTCTTT. It translates to CSAGLGSLNTEAFF.

In this sample, this clonotype turned up many times. The chain uses TRBV5-6 and TRBJ2-5; 10 bases map to TRBD2. Germline values: CDR1 SGHDT, CDR2 YYEEEE. V was pared by 4 bases and J by 3 bases, with 6 bases of the junction left unmatched. This CDR3 is 15 amino acids long. CDR3 sequence reads: CASSRTSGTEETQYF. The CDR3 DNA reads as TGTGCCAGCAGCCGGACTAGCGGAACCGAAGAGACCCAGTACTTC.

This chain joins TRBV27 and TRBJ2-4; 8 nucleotides match TRBD1. The CDR3 runs 14 residues. V lost 5 bases, J lost 8 bases, and 8 bases stayed unmatched. The germline V gene has CDR1 MNHEY and CDR2 SMNVEV (reference sequence). The DNA for the CDR3 is TGTGCCAGCAGTCGGACAGGGAACTGGGACATTCAGTACTTC. Protein sequence: CASSRTGNWDIQYF.

This chain joins TRBV24-1 and TRBJ2-3; unclear D gene. CDR1 is KGHDR and CDR2 is SFDVKD in the germline V gene. The CDR3 covers 14 residues. The V gene lost 7 bases and the J gene lost 0 bases, with 10 bases spanning the gap. DNA of the CDR3: TGTGCCACCAGCCACTACGGAAGCACAGATACGCAGTATTTT. Protein product: CATSHYGSTDTQYF.

The CDR3 sequence is CSAIGLAGDEQFF. In nucleotides, the CDR3 is TGCAGTGCTATAGGACTAGCGGGAGATGAGCAGTTCTTC. The gene calls are TRBV20-1 and TRBJ2-1; TRBD2 matches at 13 bases. The trim removed 4 bases at V and 8 bases at J, leaving 2 bases unmatched. Germline V lookup: CDR1 DFQATT, CDR2 SNEGSKA (reference sequence). The CDR3 contains 13 residues.

This clonotype has a handful of counts. CDR3 DNA sequence: TGCGCCAGCAGCCAAGCCGGGACAGGGGGCATCGAGCAGTACTTC. Residues: CASSQAGTGGIEQYF. This chain connects TRBV4-3 to TRBJ2-7, with 12 bases aligning to TRBD1. This CDR3 has 15 amino acids. Germline V gene lookup returns CDR1 LGHNA and CDR2 YSLEER. The V and J ends lost 1 base and 6 bases, in that order; junction bases with no gene match: 4.

This clonotype came up a few times. The J gene is TRBJ2-3, the V gene TRBV24-1; D gene ambiguous. The V gene's germline CDR1 is KGHDR and CDR2 SFDVKD. The V and J ends lost 3 bases and 2 bases respectively, with 11 bases between them. CDR3 size: 15 residues. As DNA, the CDR3 is TGTGCCACCAGTGATCCCTACAGAAACACAGATACGCAGTATTTT. Encoded protein: CATSDPYRNTDTQYF.